What follows are 25 T cell receptor beta chains derived from one specimen sequenced in a study of identical twins. TCRdb reprocessed the 5' RACE reads with MiXCR, giving one entry per CDR3 protein. The sample holds about 520,000 distinct CDR3 sequences, roughly a fifth seen once. These data were also reused for a study on T cells expressing NK-cell markers.

Sequenced: CD4+ T cells sorted from blood. The origin of the receptors is a woman between 18 and 29 years old in good health.

This clonotype turned up a few times. The chain has TRBV9 and TRBJ2-5; no firm D call. The germline V gene encodes CDR1 SGDLS and CDR2 YYNGEE. V lost 1 base and J lost 2, with 6 bases in between. This CDR3 contains 13 residues. In nucleotides, the CDR3 is TGTGCCAGCAGCGTAAGTCAGCAAGAGACCCAGTACTTC. Its translation is CASSVSQQETQYF.

The chain uses TRBV3-1 and TRBJ2-3; D is unresolved. CDR1 and CDR2 from the germline V gene are LGHDT and YNNKEL (reference sequence). The V end lost 0 bases, the J end lost 2 bases, and 12 bases lay between the germline ends. The CDR3 runs 16 residues. Here the CDR3 DNA reads TGTGCCAGCAGCCAAGATGCGCGGAGACTCACAGATACGCAGTATTTT. This translates into CASSQDARRLTDTQYF.

The chain is built from TRBV10-3 and TRBJ2-1; 10 bases match TRBD2. Germline CDR1 is ENHRY and CDR2 is SYGVKD. CDR3 length: 14 residues. With 2 bases clipped from V and 8 bases from J, the junction kept 3 bases outside the gene matches. CDR3 DNA: TGTGCCATCAGTGAGAGCGGGGGGGGCGATGAGCAGTTCTTC. This gives the protein CAISESGGGDEQFF.

The rearrangement links TRBV20-1 to TRBJ2-4; the D is unclear. The CDR3 extends over 13 amino acids. Germline values: CDR1 DFQATT, CDR2 SNEGSKA (reference sequence). V was shortened by 6 bases and J by 8 bases, with 17 bases between the two germline ends. The CDR3 DNA follows: TGCAGTGCAGAGAGAAGTCAGACGGACATTCAGTACTTC. It codes for CSAERSQTDIQYF.

This clonotype was seen at least ten times. The chain couples TRBV6-5 to TRBJ2-7; D unclear. Looked up from germline, CDR1 is MNHEY and CDR2 is SVGAGI. CDR3 length: 15 residues. V lost 2 bases and J 2 bases, leaving 13 bases between the germline ends. The CDR3 loop is CASSYVGEQTYEQYF. For the CDR3, the DNA is TGTGCCAGCAGTTACGTTGGTGAGCAGACCTACGAGCAGTACTTC.

The chain has TRBV20-1 and TRBJ2-7; 8 positions agree with TRBD1. V lost 5 bases, J lost 5 bases, and 8 bases stayed unmatched. The CDR3 is made up of 13 amino acids. Germline V lookup: CDR1 DFQATT, CDR2 SNEGSKA (reference sequence). The CDR3 DNA reads as TGCAGTGCTTGCAGCCTGGACAGGGACGAGCAGTACTTC. Protein sequence: CSACSLDRDEQYF.

V gene TRBV27 combines with J gene TRBJ2-3; D is uncertain. Germline V gives CDR1 MNHEY, CDR2 SMNVEV (reference sequence). V dropped 4 bases and J dropped 3 bases, with 8 bases sitting between them. The CDR3 contains 13 residues. CDR3 amino acids: CASSWLGTDTQYF. CDR3 bases: TGTGCCAGCAGTTGGCTGGGGACAGATACGCAGTATTTT.

This clonotype was counted between two and nine times. This rearrangement joins TRBV6-1 to TRBJ2-5, with 8 bases fitting TRBD1. The CDR3 has 13 residues. Germline loops: CDR1 MNHNS, CDR2 SASEGT. J lost 5 bases, V lost 6 bases, and 5 bases had no gene match. This CDR3 reads CASRHRQGETQYF. DNA for the CDR3: TGTGCCAGCAGGCACAGACAGGGGGAGACCCAGTACTTC.

This clonotype was observed a few times. The rearrangement uses TRBV6-1 and TRBJ1-5; unclear D gene. The V gene's germline CDR1 is MNHNS and CDR2 SASEGT. The V end lost 5 bases, the J end lost 9 bases, and 5 bases lay between the germline ends. The CDR3 extends over 10 amino acids. Written as DNA, the CDR3 is TGTGCCAGCAGTTTTCCGCCCCAGCATTTT. This sequence encodes CASSFPPQHF.

There are a few counts of this clonotype. CDR3 coding DNA: TGCGCCAGCAGCTCGCCGGACGGAACGGCGGTAAACATTCAGTACTTC. This codes for CASSSPDGTAVNIQYF. The rearrangement joins TRBV5-1 to TRBJ2-4, with no clear D. Germline CDR1 SGHRS, CDR2 YFSETQ. V dropped 3 bases and J dropped 6 bases, with 19 bases sitting between them. The CDR3 contains 16 residues.

A few counts support this clonotype. V is TRBV20-1 and J is TRBJ1-2; 7 nucleotides match TRBD1. Losses at the gene ends were 0 bases for V and 4 bases for J; bases not matched to a gene: 11. This CDR3 region has 16 residues. Per germline, CDR1 DFQATT and CDR2 SNEGSKA (reference sequence). The CDR3 reads CSARDPRQGEGYGYTF. The CDR3 region has the DNA TGCAGTGCTAGAGATCCCCGACAGGGTGAGGGCTATGGCTACACCTTC.

This clonotype turned up a few times. The V call is TRBV5-1, the J call TRBJ2-2, with TRBD1 matching 7 bases. The CDR3 is 16 residues long. The germline V gene encodes CDR1 SGHRS and CDR2 YFSETQ. The V and J ends lost 2 bases and 4 bases, in that order; junction bases with no gene match: 8. As DNA, the CDR3 is TGCGCCAGCAGCTTCGTACCGGGACAGCTCACCGGGGAGCTGTTTTTT. It yields the protein CASSFVPGQLTGELFF.

CDR3 protein: CASSLASSGAYEQYF. For the CDR3, the DNA is TGTGCCAGCAGCTTAGCGTCTAGCGGGGCCTACGAGCAGTACTTC. This chain connects TRBV7-2 to TRBJ2-7, with 9 bases lining up with TRBD2. Looked up from germline, CDR1 is SGHTA and CDR2 is FQGNSA. The CDR3 has 15 residues. With 0 bases clipped from V and 2 bases from J, the junction kept 2 bases outside the gene matches.

This sequence joins TRBV20-1 and TRBJ2-7; D ambiguous. This CDR3 comprises 13 residues. Germline V lookup: CDR1 DFQATT, CDR2 SNEGSKA (reference sequence). Trimming stripped 1 base from V and 1 base from J, with 8 bases between. In DNA, the CDR3 is TGCAGTGCTAGAGTCGGAAGGTCCTACGAGCAGTACTTC. Its translation is CSARVGRSYEQYF.

The chain uses TRBV20-1 and TRBJ1-4; 9 bases align to TRBD1. J was trimmed by 8 bases and V by 5 bases; bases with no gene match: 6. CDR1 is DFQATT and CDR2 is SNEGSKA in the germline V gene (reference sequence). The CDR3 sequence is 13 residues long. The CDR3 DNA reads as TGCAGTGCTCACAGGGGGCGGGAAGAAAAACTGTTTTTT. As protein: CSAHRGREEKLFF.

This clonotype came up a few times. V is TRBV9 and J is TRBJ2-2; 8 bases fit TRBD1. CDR3 length: 16 residues. Germline CDR1 SGDLS, CDR2 YYNGEE. V lost 2 bases to trimming and J lost 1 base; unmatched junction nucleotides: 4. The CDR3 region is CASSVTGTGNTGELFF. As DNA, the CDR3 is TGTGCCAGCAGCGTTACCGGGACAGGGAACACCGGGGAGCTGTTTTTT.

This clonotype occurred a few times. This sequence joins TRBV14 and TRBJ2-2, with TRBD1 matching 8 bases. There are 15 residues in the CDR3. Germline V gene sequence: CDR1 SGHDN, CDR2 FVKESK. Trimming removed 4 bases from V and 6 bases from J; junction bases left unmatched: 7. In DNA form, the CDR3 reads TGTGCCAGCAGCCTCGGACAGGGAATATCCGGGGAGCTGTTTTTT. Translation: CASSLGQGISGELFF.

This clonotype was detected a few times. The chain joins TRBV15 to TRBJ1-5; 7 nucleotides match TRBD1. CDR1 LNHNV and CDR2 YYDKDF come from the germline V gene (reference sequence). J was trimmed by 3 bases and V by 0 bases; bases with no gene match: 5. The CDR3 consists of 16 residues. CDR3 DNA sequence: TGTGCCACCAGCAGAGACGGGACAGCTCCCAATCAGCCCCAGCATTTT. Its protein product is CATSRDGTAPNQPQHF.

J is TRBJ2-4 and V is TRBV2; maybe TRBD2 (6 bases). Germline loops: CDR1 SNHLY, CDR2 FYNNEI. V lost 6 bases to trimming and J lost 1 base, with 16 bases between them. This CDR3 spans 16 amino acids. The CDR3 DNA reads as TGTGCCAGCAGGGTGGGCCTAGCGAGGGCCAAAAACATTCAGTACTTC. It is translated as CASRVGLARAKNIQYF.

CDR3 region: CASSRRLAATLEQFF. The DNA of the CDR3 is TGTGCCAGCAGCCGAAGGCTAGCGGCAACATTAGAGCAGTTCTTC. The J gene is TRBJ2-1, the V gene TRBV12-3 or TRBV12-4, with 7 nucleotides matching TRBD2. Unmatched junction bases numbered 15, after V lost 6 bases and J lost 10 bases. The CDR3 loop spans 15 amino acids.

In its sample, this clonotype was seen a few times. The chain employs TRBV3-1 and TRBJ2-7; perhaps TRBD2 as D (5 bases). Germline assignment: CDR1 LGHDT and CDR2 YNNKEL (reference sequence). V lost 3 bases and J 6 bases, leaving 15 bases between the germline ends. The CDR3 contains 14 residues. DNA for the CDR3: TGTGCCAGCAGCCATCTTGGGAGCCTTGCCGAGCAGTACTTC. Its protein is CASSHLGSLAEQYF.

This clonotype was seen a few times. The chain has TRBV5-6 and TRBJ1-6; 9 bases are shared with TRBD1. The CDR3 is made up of 15 amino acids. CDR1 SGHDT and CDR2 YYEEEE come from the germline V gene. With V trimmed by 4 bases and J by 13 bases, 12 bases remained unmatched. Here the CDR3 DNA reads TGTGCCAGCAGCATTCCGGGACAGGGAAGATTTCCCCTCCACTTT. Translated: CASSIPGQGRFPLHF.

This clonotype was seen more than once but under ten times. The chain joins TRBV9 to TRBJ2-5; D remains ambiguous. The CDR3 spans 13 residues. The V gene lost 4 bases and the J gene lost 2 bases, with 9 bases spanning the gap. CDR1 and CDR2 (germline): SGDLS, YYNGEE. The chain's CDR3 is CASSLSEQETQYF. The DNA of the CDR3 is TGTGCCAGCAGCCTCTCCGAACAAGAGACCCAGTACTTC.

The table lists this clonotype with a few counts. The chain links TRBV20-1 to TRBJ2-2; D uncertain. V was cut by 3 bases and J by 2 bases, with 10 bases left in between. This CDR3 has 14 residues. Germline CDR1 is DFQATT and CDR2 is SNEGSKA (reference sequence). The CDR3 bases are TGCAGTGCTAGGGGCAGAGGCAACACCGGGGAGCTGTTTTTT. Translation: CSARGRGNTGELFF.

This clonotype was counted at least ten times. The chain carries TRBV5-6 and TRBJ1-5, with D possibly TRBD1 on 5 matching bases. Trimming shortened V by 1 base and J by 2 bases, and 7 bases separated the two germline ends. The CDR3 is made up of 14 amino acids. Germline values: CDR1 SGHDT, CDR2 YYEEEE. The CDR3 coding sequence is TGTGCCAGCAGCTTGCGGGGGGGCAATCAGCCCCAGCATTTT. Amino acid sequence: CASSLRGGNQPQHF. Drawing the rest from reference TRBV5-6 and TRBJ1-5, the complete variable domain is DAGVTQSPTHLIKTRGQQVTLRCSPKSGHDTVSWYQQALGQGPQFIFQYYEEEERQRGNFPDRFSGHQFPNYSSELNVNALLLGDSALYLCASSLRGGNQPQHFGDGTRLSIL.